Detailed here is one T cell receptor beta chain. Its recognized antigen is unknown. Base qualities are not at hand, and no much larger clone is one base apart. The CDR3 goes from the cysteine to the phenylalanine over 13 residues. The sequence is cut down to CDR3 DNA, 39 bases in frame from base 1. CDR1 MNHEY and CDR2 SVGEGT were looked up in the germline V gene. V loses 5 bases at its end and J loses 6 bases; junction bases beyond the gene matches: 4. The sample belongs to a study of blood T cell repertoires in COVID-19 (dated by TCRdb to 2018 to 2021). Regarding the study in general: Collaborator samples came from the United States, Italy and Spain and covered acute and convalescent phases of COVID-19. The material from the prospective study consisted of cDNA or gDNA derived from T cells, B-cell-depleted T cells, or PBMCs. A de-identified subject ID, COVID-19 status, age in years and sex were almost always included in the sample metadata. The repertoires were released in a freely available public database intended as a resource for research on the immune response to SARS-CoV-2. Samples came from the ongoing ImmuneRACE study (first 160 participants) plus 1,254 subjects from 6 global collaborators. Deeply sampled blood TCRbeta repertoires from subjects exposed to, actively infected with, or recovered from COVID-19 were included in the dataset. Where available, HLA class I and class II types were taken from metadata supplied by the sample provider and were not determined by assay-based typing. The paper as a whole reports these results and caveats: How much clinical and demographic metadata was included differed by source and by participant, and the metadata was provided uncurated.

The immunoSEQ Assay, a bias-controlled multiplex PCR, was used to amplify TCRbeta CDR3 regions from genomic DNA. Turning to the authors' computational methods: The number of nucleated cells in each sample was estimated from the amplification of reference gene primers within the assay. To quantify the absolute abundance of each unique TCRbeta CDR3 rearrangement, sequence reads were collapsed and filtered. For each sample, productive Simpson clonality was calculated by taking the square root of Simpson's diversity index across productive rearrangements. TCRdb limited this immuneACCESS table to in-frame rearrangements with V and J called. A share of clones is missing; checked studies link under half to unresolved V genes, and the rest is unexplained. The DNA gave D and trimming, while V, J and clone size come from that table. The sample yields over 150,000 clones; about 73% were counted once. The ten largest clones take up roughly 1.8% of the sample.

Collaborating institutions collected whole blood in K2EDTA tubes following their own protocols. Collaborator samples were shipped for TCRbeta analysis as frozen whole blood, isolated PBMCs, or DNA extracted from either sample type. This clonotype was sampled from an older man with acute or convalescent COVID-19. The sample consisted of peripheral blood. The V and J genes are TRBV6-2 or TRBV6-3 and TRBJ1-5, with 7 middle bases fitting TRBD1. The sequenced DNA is TGTGCCAGCAGTCCGACAGGGTTTCAGCCCCAGCATTTT. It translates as CASSPTGFQPQHF.